A selection of T cell receptor beta chains follows, all from one sample in a study of T cell responses to AZD1222 COVID-19 vaccine. TCRdb's table, derived via immunoSEQ multiplex PCR, lists solely in-frame clones and lacks some. The sample yields around 100,000 clones, 85% seen once. The source was peripheral blood, collected 28 days after the second AZD1222 dose. These receptors came from an adult who received the AZD1222 COVID-19 vaccine. Each CDR3 is given with its conserved first and last residue. Each record gives: clone size, J gene, V gene, D gene, CDR3 protein. D genes are given only for firm matches. Not every row has a clone size; where given, it reads once, few, many or a size class.

NA,TRBJ2-1,TRBV12-3/TRBV12-4,NA,CASSLDNNEQFF
NA,TRBJ1-4,TRBV5-1,NA,CASSLGRGGNEKLFF
NA,TRBJ1-5,TRBV4-2,NA,CASSQNGNNQPQHF
NA,TRBJ1-2,TRBV4-1,TRBD1,CASSHLPRGRSGGGYTF
NA,TRBJ2-5,TRBV3-1/TRBV3-2,NA,CASSHSARRPKETQYF
NA,TRBJ2-5,TRBV11-3,TRBD1,CASSPHRGLQTQYF
NA,TRBJ2-5,TRBV5-8,NA,CASSPGTLNQETQYF
few,TRBJ2-1,TRBV7-3,NA,CASSLGGGFYNEQFF
NA,TRBJ1-3,TRBV10-2,NA,CASSEGTGNTIYF
NA,TRBJ1-2,TRBV29-1,NA,CSETRRTDTYGYTF
NA,TRBJ1-1,TRBV13,NA,CASRALNTEAFF
NA,TRBJ2-3,TRBV19,NA,CASSIRPSTDTQYF
large,TRBJ2-1,TRBV5-1,NA,CASSVQGEGNEQFF
NA,TRBJ1-1,TRBV2,TRBD1,CASSGQGTEAFF
NA,TRBJ2-7,TRBV19,NA,CASSIEMSSGQYF
NA,TRBJ1-5,TRBV5-6,NA,CASSPWVRRTQPQHF
NA,TRBJ2-1,TRBV7-3,NA,CASSPNSPGGTYPHNEQFF
NA,TRBJ1-6,TRBV3-1/TRBV3-2,TRBD1,CASSRVTGVGSPLHF
NA,TRBJ2-3,TRBV19,TRBD2,CASRWELAAASTDTQYF
NA,TRBJ1-2,TRBV6-4,NA,CAREQGYGYTF
NA,TRBJ1-1,TRBV7-9,NA,CASRFLGQGNEAFF
NA,TRBJ2-5,TRBV5-4,NA,CASGNVARETQYF
few,TRBJ2-5,TRBV7-3,TRBD2,CASSLQSGRQETQYF
NA,TRBJ2-7,TRBV5-1,NA,CASSLGQSPSYEQYF
NA,TRBJ1-5,TRBV27,TRBD1,CASSFRTGDGNQPQHF
NA,TRBJ2-2,TRBV9,TRBD1,CASSATGGNTGELFF
NA,TRBJ2-3,TRBV7-3,TRBD2,CASSKGLAFSTGTQYF
NA,TRBJ2-2,TRBV7-3,NA,CASSLQTNSRHLPGELFF
NA,TRBJ2-1,TRBV6-5,TRBD2,CASILAGGLSNEQFF
NA,TRBJ2-7,TRBV9,TRBD2,CASSGPTSGEGAYEQYF
NA,TRBJ2-3,TRBV29-1,NA,CSVASANTDTQYF
once,TRBJ1-2,TRBV4-3,NA,CASSQDLTGLGYTF
once,TRBJ2-7,TRBV27,TRBD1,CASSLYQGAPYEQYF
NA,TRBJ2-1,TRBV19,TRBD2,CASSTISLSRGGNYEQFF
NA,TRBJ2-1,TRBV7-2,TRBD2,CASSLQVAGGGNEQFF
NA,TRBJ1-2,TRBV5-4,TRBD1,CASSWGQGGDYGYTF
few,TRBJ2-7,TRBV6-2/TRBV6-3,TRBD1,CASSYLRGRIYEQYF
NA,TRBJ2-2,TRBV19,TRBD2,CASSMEGTSGFSNTGELFF
NA,TRBJ2-1,TRBV7-9,TRBD1,CASSPGTGTYNEQFF
NA,TRBJ2-7,TRBV30,NA,CAWSRAGEQYF
NA,TRBJ1-1,TRBV24-1,NA,CATDSDSTKNTEAFF
NA,TRBJ2-7,TRBV18,TRBD2,CASSPRTSGSPLEGQYF
few,TRBJ2-3,TRBV7-2,NA,CASSSNGGRITDTQYF
once,TRBJ1-4,TRBV4-3,TRBD1,CASSQATGGSTNEKLFF
NA,TRBJ1-5,TRBV2,NA,CATHTDRNQPQHF
few,TRBJ2-7,TRBV7-2,NA,CASSLGPGGAGEQYF
NA,TRBJ1-2,TRBV3-1/TRBV3-2,NA,CASSQGTRLHGYTF
NA,TRBJ2-3,TRBV6-4,NA,CASSEQGITDTQYF
NA,TRBJ2-3,TRBV4-3,NA,CASGEGGRGTDTQYF
NA,TRBJ2-1,TRBV6-5,TRBD1,CATTSGTAVNNEQFF
NA,TRBJ2-7,TRBV4-3,NA,CASSQDSEGSSYEQYF
NA,TRBJ1-1,TRBV5-6,TRBD1,CASSSLDRANTEAFF
NA,TRBJ2-1,TRBV12-5,TRBD1,CASGLGQGEYNEQFF
NA,TRBJ2-7,TRBV27,NA,CASSFTGDEQYF